This TCR beta chain comes out of a study of T cell responses to AZD1222 COVID-19 vaccine. Study conclusions and caveats: Clonal diversity was possibly underestimated; the donors were predominantly white British and more often female. The reported proportion of spike-specific TCRs targeting unmutated variant regions was nearly half.

Only in-frame clones appear in the TCRdb table, and some are missing; sequencing was by immunoSEQ multiplex PCR. The table shows 180,000 or so clones, with over 85% occurring only once. V dropped 0 bases and J dropped 2 bases, with 5 bases sitting between them. This CDR3 region has 14 residues. CDR1 SGHDT and CDR2 YYEEEE come from the germline V gene. This clone was seen only once. Its target is not known. This chain links TRBV5-6 with TRBJ1-4; D perhaps matches TRBD1 (5 bases). Source: peripheral blood, taken on day 0 of AZD1222 vaccination. The TCR comes from an adult in good health. CDR3 sequence: CASSLAGTNEKLFF. As DNA, the CDR3 is TGTGCCAGCAGCTTGGCAGGGACTAATGAAAAACTGTTTTTT.